This TCR beta chain was captured by sequencing in a study of identical twins (TCRdb year 2016). Concerning the study at large: To test whether fetal clonotypes persist, the study used deep sequencing on TCR alpha and beta repertoires from monozygotic twins, unrelated adults of various ages, and cord blood. Replicate twin experiments were performed at different times using different library preparation protocols to rule out contamination. What the work shows at the level of the full study, not this receptor alone: Because the same donors could not be followed over many years, the conclusions relied on cross-sectional statistical analysis. Invariant T cells such as MAIT and iNKT could partly confound zero-insertion analyses, although diverse VJ usage argued against such confounding for most clonotypes. Compared with coincidental sharing between unrelated individuals, out-of-frame TCR alpha sequences shared between twins showed an excess of sequences with low generation probability. Out-of-frame TCR alpha sharing in monozygotic twins was systematically underestimated by recombination models, whereas sharing between unrelated individuals was in agreement with the recombination models. Abundant cord blood beta clonotypes carried fewer insertions; young adult naive repertoires showed a weaker similar trend, while memory repertoires showed none. A weaker excess of twin sharing was found in beta out-of-frame sequences because the signal-to-noise ratio was lowered by fewer shared sequences.

The receptor library was made with 5' RACE. TCRdb names Illumina HiSeq 2000 as the instrument used. Template switching added a universal primer binding site, and the final cDNA carried a unique molecular identifier that allowed TCR cDNA molecules to be counted accurately. Specific primers in the conserved constant-segment region were used to synthesize first-strand cDNA for TCR alpha and beta chains. To control for contamination, every cDNA library carried two barcodes: a SMART-Mk sample barcode plus Illumina barcodes. Two successive PCR steps introduced TruSeq adapter sequences along with Illumina sample barcodes. TCR alpha and beta cDNA libraries were sequenced on the Illumina HiSeq platform with custom primers. As for how the authors treated the data: Unique molecular identifiers were extracted from raw reads with MiGEC, and CDR3 positions were determined with MiXCR. Recombination models were inferred per individual with the repgenHMM and IGoR tools using an EM algorithm. The tcR package in R was used for shared clonotype analysis, with sharing normalized by the product of cloneset sizes. Out-of-frame nonproductive sequences were analyzed to study raw recombination free of thymic and clonal selection effects. TCRdb passed the public sequencing reads through fastp at Q25 and MiXCR, retaining productive beta sequences. Entries that share a CDR3 protein sequence are merged under the most common genes and DNA. None of the V and J calls come from the authors' own analysis; TCRdb made them. In all, the sample holds about 520,000 distinct CDR3 sequences, and roughly a fifth of those were seen once. The ten largest clones represent 0.75% to 0.95% of the sample.

From cysteine to phenylalanine, the CDR3 is 14 amino acids long. The only DNA kept is the CDR3, 42 bases in frame from the first base. Relative to germline, V is 0 bases shorter and J is 3 bases shorter, with 9 bases between their ends. The germline V gene provides CDR1 SGHRS and CDR2 YFSETQ. Comment on this clonotype: Its antigen remains undetermined. The sample holds no much larger clone one base away, and base qualities are not on file.

Only healthy Caucasian donors were included. The twin cohort consisted of three pairs of female monozygotic twins, all aged about 18 to 29 years. Positive isolation kits from Invitrogen were used to isolate CD4+ and CD8+ T cell populations. These data were also filed under a second study, of T cells expressing NK-cell markers. From the second report: Three sorted T-cell subsets (CD3+CD56+NKG2C+, CD3+CD56+NKG2C- and CD3+CD56-NKG2C+) from about 8 donors had their TCR beta-chain repertoires profiled. Seven of the eight sequenced donors were HCMV-seropositive and one was HCMV-seronegative. In several experiments an anti-gammadeltaTCR antibody was added to restrict sorting to alphabetaTCR-expressing T cells. In six donors, the dominant CD3+CD56+NKG2C+ clonotypes were found to rank among the top 10 CD8+ clonotypes and to make up about 1.0-7.5% of CD8+ T cells. Those dominant clonotypes were again the most abundant among CD3+CD56-NKG2C+ cells in a handful of donors, at roughly 25-65%. It remained unclear whether the expanded NKG2C-expressing T cell clones were specific for HCMV antigens. The study sequenced eight donors, all healthy volunteers chosen at random: three men and five women. To determine HCMV serostatus, a commercial ELISA kit was used to detect HCMV-specific IgG in serum. MIGEC was used to demultiplex reads and group the reads by UMI, and MiTCR was used to assemble and quantify clonotypes. To exclude erroneous sequences, only TCR cDNA sequences supported by at least two reads were retained. The tcR package was used for downstream repertoire analysis, and clonotypes were matched between fractions using CDR3 nucleotide sequence together with V segment. VDJmatch was used to annotate antigen specificity against VDJdb, with one amino acid substitution in CDR3 allowed.

Sample: CD4+ T cells sorted from blood. The origin of this receptor is a young woman in good health. Rearrangement joined TRBV5-1 to TRBJ1-1; tentative D gene TRBD1, with 5 bases matching. The CDR3 is CASSLAGLDTEAFF. The sequenced DNA is TGCGCCAGCAGCTTGGCAGGGTTGGACACTGAAGCTTTCTTT.